One T cell receptor beta chain is described in this entry. Its cognate antigen is unknown. A clone one base away is much larger, so this may be a read error. This sample was taken from a study of blood T cells in healthy people across ages. For the second PCR, which ran for 7 to 11 cycles, a sample-barcoded 5' primer and a J-beta primer mix were used. TCRdb reprocessed the 5' RACE reads with MiXCR, giving one entry per CDR3 protein. The profile covers some 780,000 distinct CDR3 sequences, with more than 55% appearing a single time and around 25% taken by the ten largest. CDR1 is LGHNA, CDR2 YNFKEQ, per germline. The CDR3 spans 15 residues. Trimming took 0 bases from V and 2 from J; bases not matched to a gene: 4. Whole-study results and caveats: Fewer expanded clones and more diversity marked long-lived versus aged donors.

The gene calls are TRBV4-2 and TRBJ2-7, with 7 nucleotides matching TRBD2. The sample taken for sequencing was blood. The sequence derives from a man aged 40-49 years in good health. The CDR3, as DNA: TGTGCCAGCAGCCAAGATGGACGGGGGGCCTACGAGCAGTACTTC. This sequence encodes CASSQDGRGAYEQYF.